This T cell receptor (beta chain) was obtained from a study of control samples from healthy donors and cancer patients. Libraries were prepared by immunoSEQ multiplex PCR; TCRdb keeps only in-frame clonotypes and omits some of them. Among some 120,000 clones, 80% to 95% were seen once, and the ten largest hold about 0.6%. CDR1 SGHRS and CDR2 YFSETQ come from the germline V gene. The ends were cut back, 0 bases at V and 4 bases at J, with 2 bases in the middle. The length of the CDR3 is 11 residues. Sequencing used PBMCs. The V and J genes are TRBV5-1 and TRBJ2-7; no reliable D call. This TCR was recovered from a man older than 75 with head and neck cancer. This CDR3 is CASSLEYEQYF. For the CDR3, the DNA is TGCGCCAGCAGCTTGGAATACGAGCAGTACTTC.